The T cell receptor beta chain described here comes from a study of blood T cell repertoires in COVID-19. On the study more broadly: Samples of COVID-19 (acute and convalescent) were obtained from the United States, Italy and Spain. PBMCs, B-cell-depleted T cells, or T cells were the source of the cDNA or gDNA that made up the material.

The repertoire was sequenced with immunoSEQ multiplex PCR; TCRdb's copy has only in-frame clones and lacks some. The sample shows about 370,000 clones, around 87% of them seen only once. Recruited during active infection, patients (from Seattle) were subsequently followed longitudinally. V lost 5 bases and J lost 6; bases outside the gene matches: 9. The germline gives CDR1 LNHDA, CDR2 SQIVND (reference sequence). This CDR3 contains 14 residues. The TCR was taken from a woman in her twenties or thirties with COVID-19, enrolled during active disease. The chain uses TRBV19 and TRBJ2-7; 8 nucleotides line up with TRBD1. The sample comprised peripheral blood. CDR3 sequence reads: CASSARQGLVEQYF. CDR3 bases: TGTGCCAGTAGTGCCCGACAGGGGTTGGTCGAGCAGTACTTC.